Below are 31 T cell receptor beta chains sequenced from a single sample in a study of blood T cell repertoires in COVID-19. The method was immunoSEQ multiplex PCR; TCRdb's version includes in-frame clones alone and lacks a portion of them. The sample includes under 350,000 clones, around 78% of them seen just once. The specimen was peripheral blood. The receptors stem from a man in his 60s who had recovered from COVID-19.

V gene TRBV7-6 combines with J gene TRBJ2-2, with D perhaps TRBD1 (6 bases). The CDR3 consists of 16 residues. V was shortened by 8 bases and J by 1 base, with 17 bases between the two germline ends. Germline V CDR1 and CDR2: SGHVS, FNYEAQ. In DNA, the CDR3 is TGTGCCAGCGAAAGCGGAACGGGACAGAACACCGGGGAGCTGTTTTTT. Encoded protein: CASESGTGQNTGELFF.

In this sample, this clone turned up a few times. This rearrangement joins TRBV11-1 to TRBJ2-2; maybe TRBD1 (6 bases). The CDR3 loop spans 15 amino acids. Trimming took off 6 bases at V and 4 bases at J, with 15 bases between the two ends. CDR1 is SGHAT, CDR2 FQDESV, per germline (reference sequence). In DNA, the CDR3 is TGTGCCAGCAGGTCCGGGACATACACCACCGGGGAGCTGTTTTTT. Its protein product is CASRSGTYTTGELFF.

The chain links TRBV18 to TRBJ2-1; 9 nucleotides agree with TRBD2. CDR3 length: 17 residues. Germline lookup yields CDR1 KGHSH and CDR2 LQKENI. Trimming cost V 0 bases and J 4 bases; bases outside gene matches: 7. Written as DNA, the CDR3 is TGTGCCAGCTCACCACCGATTAGCGGGAGAGAGTACAATGAGCAGTTCTTC. Amino acids: CASSPPISGREYNEQFF.

The V gene is TRBV3-1 (or the pseudogene TRBV3-2), the J gene TRBJ2-5; TRBD2 agrees at 14 bases. The CDR3 is made up of 15 amino acids. Per the germline V gene, CDR1 is LGHDT and CDR2 is YNNKEL (reference sequence). V shed 9 bases, J shed 4 bases, and the junction held 7 bases outside the gene matches. In nucleotides, the CDR3 is TGTGCCAGTTCCTACGGACTAGCGGGGGGAGAGACCCAGTACTTC. This translates into CASSYGLAGGETQYF.

V usage is TRBV29-1 and J usage is TRBJ2-3; TRBD2 matches at 15 bases. V lost 1 base, J lost 5 bases, and 13 bases stayed unmatched. This CDR3 is built from 19 residues. CDR1 and CDR2 from the germline V gene are SQVTM and ANQGSEA. The CDR3 region is CSVEAIAPGLAGGKDTQYF. CDR3 bases: TGCAGCGTTGAAGCCATCGCCCCCGGACTAGCGGGGGGGAAAGATACGCAGTATTTT.

The V gene is TRBV29-1, the J gene TRBJ1-1, with 8 bases lining up with TRBD1. CDR1 is SQVTM, CDR2 ANQGSEA, per germline. The V gene end was trimmed by 6 bases and the J gene end by 3 bases; junction bases not matched to a gene: 9. This CDR3 is 14 amino acids long. CDR3 region: CSVQGAALDTEAFF. As DNA, the CDR3 is TGCAGCGTGCAGGGGGCGGCCCTCGACACTGAAGCTTTCTTT.

The chain joins TRBV14 to TRBJ2-7, with D possibly TRBD2 on 5 matching bases. Germline values: CDR1 SGHDN, CDR2 FVKESK. The CDR3 runs 16 residues. Between the trimmed V and J ends, which lost 3 bases and 4 bases, there was a span of 19 bases. The CDR3 DNA reads as TGTGCCAGCAGCCAGTCGGGTGATCGATGGAGGTACGAGCAGTACTTC. Its protein product is CASSQSGDRWRYEQYF. The entire variable domain, with the rest obtained from reference TRBV14 and TRBJ2-7, is as follows: EAGVTQFPSHSVIEKGQTVTLRCDPISGHDNLYWYRRVMGKEIKFLLHFVKESKQDESGMPNNRFLAERTGGTYSTLKVQPAELEDSGVYFCASSQSGDRWRYEQYFGPGTRLTVT.

V usage is TRBV7-2 and J usage is TRBJ2-7, with TRBD1 matching 8 bases. CDR1 SGHTA and CDR2 FQGNSA come from the germline V gene. CDR3 length equals 15 residues. The V and J ends lost 2 bases and 2 bases, in that order; junction bases with no gene match: 5. The CDR3 sequence is CASSLFGTGTYEQYF. The CDR3 DNA reads as TGTGCCAGCAGCTTATTTGGGACAGGAACCTACGAGCAGTACTTC.

J is TRBJ2-7 and V is TRBV27, with 7 bases that match TRBD1. There are 17 residues in the CDR3. The V segment lost 1 base and the J segment 1 base; nucleotides outside the gene matches: 10. Germline assignment: CDR1 MNHEY and CDR2 SMNVEV (reference sequence). The CDR3 bases are TGTGCCAGCAGTTTATTGAAGACCGGGACAGATTCCTACGAGCAGTACTTC. It is translated as CASSLLKTGTDSYEQYF.

This rearrangement joins TRBV6-5 to TRBJ1-5; 10 nucleotides match TRBD1. J gave up 5 bases and V 5 bases, and 6 bases lay outside the gene matches. This CDR3 comprises 15 residues. Germline CDR1 MNHEY, CDR2 SVGAGI. CDR3 loop: CASSRQGASHQPQHF. The DNA of the CDR3 is TGTGCCAGCAGTAGACAGGGGGCATCGCATCAGCCCCAGCATTTT.

The chain uses TRBV5-6 and TRBJ2-7; TRBD1 matches at 10 bases. Germline V gene sequence: CDR1 SGHDT, CDR2 YYEEEE. The CDR3 contains 16 residues. V was clipped by 4 bases and J by 5 bases; unmatched bases: 12. In nucleotides, the CDR3 is TGTGCCAGCAGCCGGGCCTGGGACAGGGGATTCAACGAGCAGTACTTC. The encoded protein is CASSRAWDRGFNEQYF.

The chain combines TRBV18 with TRBJ2-7; D might be TRBD1 (5 bases). The CDR3 consists of 14 residues. The V and J ends lost 6 bases and 5 bases respectively, with 17 bases between them. Germline V CDR1 and CDR2: KGHSH, LQKENI. CDR3 protein: CASSKIWGADEQYF. The CDR3 DNA sequence: TGTGCCAGCTCCAAAATCTGGGGCGCGGACGAGCAGTACTTC.

This clone was seen a single time. The rearrangement links TRBV5-4 to TRBJ2-2, with TRBD2 identical over 8 bases. With V trimmed by 4 bases and J by 4 bases, 6 bases remained unmatched. CDR3 size: 15 residues. Germline loops: CDR1 SGHNT, CDR2 YYREEE (reference sequence). CDR3 protein: CASSSGGYGTGELFF. The CDR3 region has the DNA TGTGCCAGCAGCAGCGGGGGCTACGGCACCGGGGAGCTGTTTTTT.

This clone was found a few times. This chain uses TRBV7-3 with TRBJ2-1; TRBD1 aligns across 7 bases. Germline V gene sequence: CDR1 SGHTA, CDR2 FQGTGA. This CDR3 contains 16 residues. V lost 2 bases and J lost 0; bases outside the gene matches: 4. This chain's CDR3 is CASSLEGATSYNEQFF. CDR3 bases: TGTGCCAGCAGCTTAGAGGGGGCAACCTCCTACAATGAGCAGTTCTTC.

V gene TRBV18 combines with J gene TRBJ1-2, with a tentative D call TRBD1 (5 bases). Germline V gene data show CDR1 as KGHSH and CDR2 as LQKENI. V lost 3 bases and J 2 bases, leaving 19 bases between the germline ends. CDR3 size: 17 residues. CDR3 loop: CASSPAYQGESNYGYTF. CDR3 coding DNA: TGTGCCAGCTCACCGGCTTATCAGGGCGAGTCCAACTATGGCTACACCTTC.

The rearrangement joins TRBV3-1 (or the pseudogene TRBV3-2) to TRBJ1-2, with a weak D call TRBD1 (5 bases). Trimming shortened V by 4 bases and J by 0 bases, and 12 bases separated the two germline ends. CDR3 length: 15 amino acids. Germline V gene lookup returns CDR1 LGHDT and CDR2 YNNKEL (reference sequence). The CDR3 nucleotides read TGTGCCAGCAGCCCTACTAAGACAGCTAACTATGGCTACACCTTC. Encoded protein: CASSPTKTANYGYTF.

This clone was observed a handful of times. V and J are TRBV11-2 and TRBJ2-7; perhaps TRBD2 as D (6 bases). The germline gives CDR1 SGHAT, CDR2 FQNNGV. This CDR3 has 18 amino acids. The V gene lost 0 bases and the J gene lost 5 bases, with 23 bases spanning the gap. CDR3 sequence (DNA): TGTGCCAGCAGCTTAGATTTTTTCGGGCGGAGGGGCCAAAACGAGCAGTACTTC. It is translated as CASSLDFFGRRGQNEQYF.

In this sample, this clone turned up a few times. Other DNA sequences in this specimen translate into the identical CDR3. The chain employs TRBV6-1 and TRBJ2-7; 8 bases agree with TRBD1. In germline, CDR1 is MNHNS, CDR2 SASEGT. This CDR3 is 16 amino acids long. J lost 0 bases, V lost 1 base, and 5 bases had no gene match. The CDR3 DNA reads TGTGCCAGCAGTGAAGAGACAGGGGCCAGCTCCTACGAGCAGTACTTC. Amino acid sequence: CASSEETGASSYEQYF.

The sample holds a few counts of this clone. The CDR3 reads CASSFGLRGTQYF. DNA for the CDR3: TGTGCCAGCAGTTTCGGACTACGGGGGACCCAGTACTTC. The chain is built from TRBV12-3 or TRBV12-4 and TRBJ2-5, with a possible D match to TRBD2 (6 bases). V lost 3 bases, J lost 7 bases, and 12 bases lay in between. The length of the CDR3 is 13 residues.

The CDR3 nucleotides read TGTGCCAGCAGCTTTATCGGGACAGGGCCTTACGAGCAGTACTTC. It encodes CASSFIGTGPYEQYF. The rearrangement joins TRBV11-2 to TRBJ2-7, with 9 bases aligning to TRBD1. The CDR3 is 15 residues long. V dropped 3 bases and J dropped 4; count of bases not matched to a gene: 7. Germline V CDR1 and CDR2: SGHAT, FQNNGV.

V gene TRBV28 combines with J gene TRBJ2-2; D possibly corresponds to TRBD1 (5 bases). The CDR3 length is 16 residues. Trimming left V 5 bases short and J 1 base short, with 14 bases between. Germline CDR1 is MDHEN and CDR2 is SYDVKM. CDR3 nucleotide sequence: TGTGCCAGCAGTCCACCAAACGACAGGAACACCGGGGAGCTGTTTTTT. The encoded protein is CASSPPNDRNTGELFF.

The V gene is TRBV28, the J gene TRBJ2-1; 8 positions agree with TRBD2. Germline values: CDR1 MDHEN, CDR2 SYDVKM. The CDR3 has 15 amino acids. Trimming took 4 bases from V and 7 from J; bases not matched to a gene: 9. The CDR3 sequence: CASSSTGGPPNEQFF. For the CDR3, the DNA is TGTGCCAGCAGTTCGACGGGGGGGCCGCCAAATGAGCAGTTCTTC.

V gene TRBV19 combines with J gene TRBJ2-1, with D perhaps TRBD2 (6 bases). The CDR3 spans 14 residues. CDR1 is LNHDA and CDR2 is SQIVND in the germline V gene (reference sequence). The V and J ends lost 9 bases and 0 bases respectively, with 12 bases between them. For the CDR3, the DNA is TGTGCCAGCAGCGGGCAGAGCTCCTACAATGAGCAGTTCTTC. The encoded protein is CASSGQSSYNEQFF.

This clone was counted between two and nine times. The J gene is TRBJ1-1, the V gene TRBV14; D is uncertain. The V end was cut by 4 bases, the J end by 0 bases, with 6 bases between. The germline gives CDR1 SGHDN, CDR2 FVKESK. The CDR3 runs 13 residues. Here the CDR3 reads CASSRHLNTEAFF. The DNA for the CDR3 is TGTGCCAGCAGCCGCCACTTGAACACTGAAGCTTTCTTT.

The V gene is TRBV4-1, the J gene TRBJ1-1, with a tentative D call TRBD1 (5 bases). V shed 2 bases and J shed 6 bases, with 16 bases lying between them. CDR3 length equals 15 residues. CDR1 is MGHRA and CDR2 is YSYEKL in the germline V gene. The CDR3 sequence is CASSQFAALGAEAFF. CDR3 nucleotides: TGCGCCAGCAGCCAATTCGCCGCCCTAGGGGCTGAAGCTTTCTTT.

This clone has a single count. This sequence joins TRBV6-5 and TRBJ2-7, with TRBD1 as a possible D gene (5 bases). The CDR3 is made up of 12 amino acids. Germline-derived CDR1 and CDR2 are MNHEY and SVGAGI. V was pared by 7 bases and J by 1 base, with 8 bases between. In nucleotides, the CDR3 is TGTGCCAGCACAGGGTTATCCTACGAGCAGTACTTC. This codes for CASTGLSYEQYF.

V is TRBV27 and J is TRBJ1-1, with 8 nucleotides matching TRBD1. CDR1 is MNHEY and CDR2 is SMNVEV in the germline V gene (reference sequence). Losses at the gene ends were 6 bases for V and 4 bases for J; bases not matched to a gene: 1. This CDR3 contains 12 residues. The CDR3 DNA reads as TGTGCCAGCAGCACAGGGGGCACTGAAGCTTTCTTT. It codes for CASSTGGTEAFF.

The V gene is TRBV4-2, the J gene TRBJ2-3; a possible D gene is TRBD2 (6 bases). Trimming shortened V by 4 bases and J by 3 bases, and 14 bases separated the two germline ends. There are 15 residues in the CDR3. Per germline, CDR1 LGHNA and CDR2 YNFKEQ. The CDR3 DNA reads TGTGCCAGCAGCCTGGGGGGTGGGGGAACAGATACGCAGTATTTT. Its protein product is CASSLGGGGTDTQYF.

The genes are TRBV29-1 and TRBJ1-5; a weak D match, TRBD1 (6 bases). V lost 4 bases, J lost 7 bases, and 14 bases lay in between. Germline V CDR1 and CDR2: SQVTM, ANQGSEA. This CDR3 is built from 13 residues. The CDR3 region has the DNA TGCAGCGTTGCCCCAGGGGTGGGGCAGCCCCAGCATTTT. Translation: CSVAPGVGQPQHF.

The chain joins TRBV25-1 to TRBJ2-1; unclear D gene. V was trimmed by 5 bases and J by 6 bases, leaving 14 bases between them. In germline, CDR1 is MGHDK, CDR2 SYGVNS. This CDR3 is built from 14 residues. The CDR3 DNA follows: TGTGCCAGCAGTAAAGCCTTCGGTTTCAATGAGCAGTTCTTC. Translating gives CASSKAFGFNEQFF.

The rearrangement joins TRBV24-1 to TRBJ2-1, with 9 nucleotides matching TRBD2. Per germline, CDR1 KGHDR and CDR2 SFDVKD. CDR3 length: 13 residues. V was clipped by 9 bases and J by 8 bases; unmatched bases: 7. The CDR3 DNA reads TGTGCCACCGATGTTAGCGGGGGAGATGAGCAGTTCTTC. This codes for CATDVSGGDEQFF.